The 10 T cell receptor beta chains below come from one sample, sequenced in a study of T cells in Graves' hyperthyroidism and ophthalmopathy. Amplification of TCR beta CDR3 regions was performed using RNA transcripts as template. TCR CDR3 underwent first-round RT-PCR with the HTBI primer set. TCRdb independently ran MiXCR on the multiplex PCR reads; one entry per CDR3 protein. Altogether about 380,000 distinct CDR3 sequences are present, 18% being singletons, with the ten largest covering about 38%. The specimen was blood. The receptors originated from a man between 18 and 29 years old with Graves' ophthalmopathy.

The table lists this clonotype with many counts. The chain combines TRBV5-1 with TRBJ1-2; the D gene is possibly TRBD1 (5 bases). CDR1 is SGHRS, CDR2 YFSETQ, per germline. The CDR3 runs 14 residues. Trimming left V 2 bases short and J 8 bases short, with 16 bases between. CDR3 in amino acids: CASSLTTGTEGYTF. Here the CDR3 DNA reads TGCGCCAGCAGCTTAACGACCGGGACGGAGGGCTACACCTTC.

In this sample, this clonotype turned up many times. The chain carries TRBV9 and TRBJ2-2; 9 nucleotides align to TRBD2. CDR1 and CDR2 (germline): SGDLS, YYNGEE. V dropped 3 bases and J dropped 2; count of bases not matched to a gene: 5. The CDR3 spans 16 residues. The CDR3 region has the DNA TGTGCCAGCAGCGCCGCGGGGGGGCCCAACACCGGGGAGCTGTTTTTT. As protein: CASSAAGGPNTGELFF.

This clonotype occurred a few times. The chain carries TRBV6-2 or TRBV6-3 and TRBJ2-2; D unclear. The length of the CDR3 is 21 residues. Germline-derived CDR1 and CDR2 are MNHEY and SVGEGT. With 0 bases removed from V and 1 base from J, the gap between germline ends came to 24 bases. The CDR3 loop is CASSYSTSGWSLSGNTGELFF. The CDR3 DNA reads TGTGCCAGCAGTTACTCGACTTCCGGCTGGTCTCTAAGTGGGAACACCGGGGAGCTGTTTTTT.

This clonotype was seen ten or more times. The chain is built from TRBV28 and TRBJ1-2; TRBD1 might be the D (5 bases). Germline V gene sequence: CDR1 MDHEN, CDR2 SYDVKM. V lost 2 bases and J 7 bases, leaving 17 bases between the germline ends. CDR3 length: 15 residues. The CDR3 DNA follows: TGTGCCAGCAGTTTAGGGCCCCAGGGCTTAGGTGGCTACACCTTC. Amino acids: CASSLGPQGLGGYTF.

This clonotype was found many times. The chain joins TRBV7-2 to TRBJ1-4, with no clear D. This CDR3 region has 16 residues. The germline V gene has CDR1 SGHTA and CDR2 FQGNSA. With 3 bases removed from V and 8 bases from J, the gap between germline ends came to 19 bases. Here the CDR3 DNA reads TGTGCCAGCAGCTTCCTTGAGGCTCCCGGAAGGGAAAAACTGTTTTTT. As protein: CASSFLEAPGREKLFF.

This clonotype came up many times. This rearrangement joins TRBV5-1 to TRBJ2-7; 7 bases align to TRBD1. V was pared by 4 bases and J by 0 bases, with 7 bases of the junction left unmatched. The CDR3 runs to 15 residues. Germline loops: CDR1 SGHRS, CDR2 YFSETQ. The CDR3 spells CASSLGTAGSYEQYF. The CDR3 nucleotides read TGCGCCAGCAGCCTCGGGACAGCCGGCTCCTACGAGCAGTACTTC.

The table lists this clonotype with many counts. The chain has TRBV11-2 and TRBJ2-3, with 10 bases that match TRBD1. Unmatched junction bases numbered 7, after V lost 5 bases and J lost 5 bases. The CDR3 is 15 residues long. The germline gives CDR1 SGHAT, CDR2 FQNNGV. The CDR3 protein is CASSLDRGRRDTQYF. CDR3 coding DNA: TGTGCCAGCAGCCTCGACAGGGGGCGAAGAGATACGCAGTATTTT.

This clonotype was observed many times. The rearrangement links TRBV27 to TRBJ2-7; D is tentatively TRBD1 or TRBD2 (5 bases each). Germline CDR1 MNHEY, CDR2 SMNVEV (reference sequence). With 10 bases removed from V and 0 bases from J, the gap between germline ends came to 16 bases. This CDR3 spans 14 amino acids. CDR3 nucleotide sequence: TGTGCCACCCGAGGGGACGCAAGCTCCTACGAGCAGTACTTC. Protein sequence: CATRGDASSYEQYF.

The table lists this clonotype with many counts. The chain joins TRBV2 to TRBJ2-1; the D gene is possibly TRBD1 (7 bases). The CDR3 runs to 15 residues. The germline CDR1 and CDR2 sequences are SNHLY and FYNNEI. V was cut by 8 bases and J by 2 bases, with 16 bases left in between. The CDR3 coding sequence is TGTGCCAGCTCTCAGGGGGGACGGACCTACAATGAGCAGTTCTTC. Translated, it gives CASSQGGRTYNEQFF.

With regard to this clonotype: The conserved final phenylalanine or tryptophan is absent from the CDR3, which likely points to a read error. The CDR3 DNA reads TGTGCCAGCAGCCCCCGACCGGCTAACTATGGCTACACCTTG. This sequence encodes CASSPRPANYGYTL. The J gene is TRBJ1-2, the V gene TRBV9; D gene unclear. The germline gives CDR1 SGDLS, CDR2 YYNGEE. V was clipped by 4 bases and J by 0 bases, with 10 bases between them. The CDR3 is made up of 14 amino acids.